This T cell receptor (beta chain) was identified during a study of blood T cell repertoires in COVID-19. Method: immunoSEQ multiplex PCR; TCRdb's copy keeps in-frame clones and lacks some. The profile covers 88,000 or so clones, with around nine tenths appearing a single time and roughly 1% taken by the ten largest. The germline V gene has CDR1 MNHEY and CDR2 SMNVEV (reference sequence). This CDR3 comprises 13 residues. V was trimmed by 2 bases and J by 4 bases, leaving 8 bases between them. The sample taken for sequencing was PBMCs or T cells enriched from blood (not recorded which). The rearrangement links TRBV27 to TRBJ1-2; D perhaps matches TRBD1 (6 bases). The TCR originated in a woman aged 45-65 years with acute COVID-19. CDR3 protein: CASSLQGTYGYTF. In DNA form, the CDR3 reads TGTGCCAGCAGTTTACAGGGGACCTATGGCTACACCTTC.